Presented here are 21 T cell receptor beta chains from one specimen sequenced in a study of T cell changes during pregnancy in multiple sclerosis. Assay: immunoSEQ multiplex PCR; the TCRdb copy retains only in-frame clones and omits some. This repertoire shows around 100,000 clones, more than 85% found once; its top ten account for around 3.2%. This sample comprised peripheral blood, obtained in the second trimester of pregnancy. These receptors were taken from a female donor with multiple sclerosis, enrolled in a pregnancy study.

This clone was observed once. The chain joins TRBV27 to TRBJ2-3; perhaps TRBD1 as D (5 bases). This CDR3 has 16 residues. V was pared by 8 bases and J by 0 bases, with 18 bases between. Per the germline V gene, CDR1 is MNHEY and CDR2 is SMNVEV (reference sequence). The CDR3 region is CASLGRGPASTDTQYF. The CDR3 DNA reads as TGTGCCAGCCTAGGTAGGGGCCCGGCTAGCACAGATACGCAGTATTTT.

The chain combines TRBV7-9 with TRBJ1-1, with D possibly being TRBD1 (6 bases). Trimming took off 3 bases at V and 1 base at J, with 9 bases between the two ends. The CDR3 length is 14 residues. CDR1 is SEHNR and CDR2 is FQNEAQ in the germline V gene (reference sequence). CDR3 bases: TGTGCCAGCAGCTTTTTACAGGGGAACACTGAAGCTTTCTTT. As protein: CASSFLQGNTEAFF.

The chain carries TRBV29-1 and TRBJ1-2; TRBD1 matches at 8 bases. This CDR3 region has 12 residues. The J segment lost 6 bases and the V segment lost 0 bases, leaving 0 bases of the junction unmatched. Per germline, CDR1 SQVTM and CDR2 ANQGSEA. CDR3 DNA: TGCAGCGTTGAAGACAGGGGGCATGGCTACACCTTC. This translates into CSVEDRGHGYTF.

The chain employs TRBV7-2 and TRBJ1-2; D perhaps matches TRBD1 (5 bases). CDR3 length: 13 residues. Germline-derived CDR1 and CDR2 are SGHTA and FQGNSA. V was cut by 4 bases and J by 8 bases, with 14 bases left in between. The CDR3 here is CASSWGLEGGYTF. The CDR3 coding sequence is TGTGCCAGCAGCTGGGGACTGGAGGGAGGCTACACCTTC.

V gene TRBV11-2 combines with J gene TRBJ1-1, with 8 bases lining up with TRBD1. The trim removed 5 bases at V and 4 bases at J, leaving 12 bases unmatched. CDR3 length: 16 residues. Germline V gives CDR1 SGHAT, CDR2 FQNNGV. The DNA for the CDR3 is TGTGCCAGCAGCCTCGGGCCGGACAGGGCACGCACTGAAGCTTTCTTT. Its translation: CASSLGPDRARTEAFF.

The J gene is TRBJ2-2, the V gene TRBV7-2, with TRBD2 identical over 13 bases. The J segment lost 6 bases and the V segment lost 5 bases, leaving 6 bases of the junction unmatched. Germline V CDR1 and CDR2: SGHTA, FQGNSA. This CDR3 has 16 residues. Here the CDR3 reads CASSRGLAGASGELFF. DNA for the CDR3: TGTGCCAGCAGCCGAGGACTAGCGGGAGCGTCCGGGGAGCTGTTTTTT.

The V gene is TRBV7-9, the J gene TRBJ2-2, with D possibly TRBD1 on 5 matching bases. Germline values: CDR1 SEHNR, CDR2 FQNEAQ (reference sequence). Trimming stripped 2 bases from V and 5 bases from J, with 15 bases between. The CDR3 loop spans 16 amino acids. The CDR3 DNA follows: TGTGCCAGCAGCTTAAAACAGGTGGAAAGGACCGGGGAGCTGTTTTTT. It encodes CASSLKQVERTGELFF.

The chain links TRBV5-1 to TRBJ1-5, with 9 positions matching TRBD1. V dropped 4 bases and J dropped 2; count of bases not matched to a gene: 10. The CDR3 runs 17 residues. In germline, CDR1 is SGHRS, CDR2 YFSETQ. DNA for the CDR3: TGCGCCAGCAGCCGCGGGACAGGGAGGGGGGGCAATCAGCCCCAGCATTTT. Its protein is CASSRGTGRGGNQPQHF.

The DNA of the CDR3 is TGTGCCAGCAGGGAAAGGCCAGGCCCAATGTATGGCTACACCTTC. Its protein product is CASRERPGPMYGYTF. V and J are TRBV2 and TRBJ1-2; D gene uncertain. The germline V and J ends were trimmed by 6 bases and 5 bases, with 19 bases remaining between them. The CDR3 has 15 amino acids. Germline CDR1 reads SNHLY; CDR2 reads FYNNEI.

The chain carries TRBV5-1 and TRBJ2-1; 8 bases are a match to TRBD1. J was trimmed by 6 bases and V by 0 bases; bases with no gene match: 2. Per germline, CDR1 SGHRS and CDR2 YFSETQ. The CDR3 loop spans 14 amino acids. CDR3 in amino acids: CASSLDRGINEQFF. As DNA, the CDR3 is TGCGCCAGCAGCTTGGACAGGGGGATCAATGAGCAGTTCTTC.

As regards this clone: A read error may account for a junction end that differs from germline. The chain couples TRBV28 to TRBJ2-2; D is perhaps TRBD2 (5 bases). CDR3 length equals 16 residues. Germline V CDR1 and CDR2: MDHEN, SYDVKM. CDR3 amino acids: CASSLERSPNPGELFF. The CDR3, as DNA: TGTGCCAGCAGTTTGGAGCGGAGCCCGAACCCCGGGGAGCTGTTTTTT. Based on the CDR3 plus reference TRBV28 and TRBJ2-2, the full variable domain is DVKVTQSSRYLVKRTGEKVFLECVQDMDHENMFWYRQDPGLGLRLIYFSYDVKMKEKGDIPEGYSVSREKKERFSLILESASTNQTSMYLCASSLERSPNPGELFFGEGSRLTVL.

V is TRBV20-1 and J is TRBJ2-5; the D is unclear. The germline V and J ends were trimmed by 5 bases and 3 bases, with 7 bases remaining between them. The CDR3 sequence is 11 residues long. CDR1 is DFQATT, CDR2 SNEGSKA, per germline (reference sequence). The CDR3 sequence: CSAHYKETQYF. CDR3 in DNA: TGCAGTGCTCACTACAAAGAGACCCAGTACTTC.

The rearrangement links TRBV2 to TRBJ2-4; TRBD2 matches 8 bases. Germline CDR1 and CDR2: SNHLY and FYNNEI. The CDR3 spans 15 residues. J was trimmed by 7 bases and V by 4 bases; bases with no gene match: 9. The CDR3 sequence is CASSAKSGSGNIQYF. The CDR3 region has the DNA TGTGCCAGCAGTGCTAAGAGCGGGAGTGGGAACATTCAGTACTTC.

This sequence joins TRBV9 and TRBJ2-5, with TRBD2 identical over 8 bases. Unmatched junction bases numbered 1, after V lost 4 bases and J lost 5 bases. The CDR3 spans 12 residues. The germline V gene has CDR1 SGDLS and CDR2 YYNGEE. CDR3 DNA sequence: TGTGCCAGCAGCCCGGGGGGGGAGACCCAGTACTTC. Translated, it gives CASSPGGETQYF.

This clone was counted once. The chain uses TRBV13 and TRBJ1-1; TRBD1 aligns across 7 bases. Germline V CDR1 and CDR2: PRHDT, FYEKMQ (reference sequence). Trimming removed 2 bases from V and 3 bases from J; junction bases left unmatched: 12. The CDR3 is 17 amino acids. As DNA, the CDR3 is TGTGCCAGCAGCTTACAGGACAAAGGGGGCCCTGACACTGAAGCTTTCTTT. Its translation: CASSLQDKGGPDTEAFF.

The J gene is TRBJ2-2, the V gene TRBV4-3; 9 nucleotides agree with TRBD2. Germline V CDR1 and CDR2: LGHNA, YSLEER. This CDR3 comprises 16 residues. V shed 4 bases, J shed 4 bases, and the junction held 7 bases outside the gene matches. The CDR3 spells CASSRRGGGSTGELFF. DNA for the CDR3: TGCGCCAGCAGCCGACGCGGGGGGGGGAGCACCGGGGAGCTGTTTTTT.

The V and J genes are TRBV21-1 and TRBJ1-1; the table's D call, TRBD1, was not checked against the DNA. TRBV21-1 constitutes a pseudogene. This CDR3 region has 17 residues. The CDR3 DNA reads TGTGCCAGCAGTCAACGGGGACAGGGAAGGGCGAACACTGAAGCTTTCTTT. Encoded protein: CASSQRGQGRANTEAFF.

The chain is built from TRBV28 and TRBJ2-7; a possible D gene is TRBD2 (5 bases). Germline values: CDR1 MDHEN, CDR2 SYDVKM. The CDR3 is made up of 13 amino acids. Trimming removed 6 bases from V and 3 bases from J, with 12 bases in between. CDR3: CASRKPGLYEQYF. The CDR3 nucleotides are TGTGCCAGCAGAAAGCCCGGACTCTACGAGCAGTACTTC.

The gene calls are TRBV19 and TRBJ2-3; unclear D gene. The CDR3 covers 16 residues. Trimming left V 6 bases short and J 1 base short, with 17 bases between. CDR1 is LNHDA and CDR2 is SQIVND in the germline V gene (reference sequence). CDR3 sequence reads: CASRTTSGPGTDTQYF. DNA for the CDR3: TGTGCCAGTAGAACAACCTCTGGGCCAGGCACAGATACGCAGTATTTT.

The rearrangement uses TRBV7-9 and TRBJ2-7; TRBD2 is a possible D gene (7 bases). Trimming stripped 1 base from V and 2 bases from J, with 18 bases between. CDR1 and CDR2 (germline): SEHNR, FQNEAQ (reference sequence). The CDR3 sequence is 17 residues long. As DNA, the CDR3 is TGTGCCAGCAGCTTAGGGGGGGCTAGGGGGAGGGCCTACGAGCAGTACTTC. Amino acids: CASSLGGARGRAYEQYF.

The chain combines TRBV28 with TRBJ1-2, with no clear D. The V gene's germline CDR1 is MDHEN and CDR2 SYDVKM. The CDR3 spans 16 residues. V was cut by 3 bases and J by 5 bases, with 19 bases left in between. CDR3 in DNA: TGTGCCAGCAGTTTGGACGACGGACTCTCGTCATATGGCTACACCTTC. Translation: CASSLDDGLSSYGYTF.